This TCR beta chain was identified during a study of shared clonotypes between healthy human individuals. V lost 4 bases to trimming and J lost 7 bases; unmatched junction nucleotides: 5. This CDR3 is built from 14 residues. Germline V CDR1 and CDR2: LNHDA, SQIVND (reference sequence). In the naive CD8 group, cells lacked CD45RO and were positively selected for CCR7, so terminally differentiated effector memory CD45RA+ cells were left out. Libraries were prepared by immunoSEQ multiplex PCR; TCRdb keeps only in-frame clonotypes and omits some of them. Of roughly 2.1 million clones in the sample, approximately 94% were seen once.

The sample taken for sequencing was naive CD8+ T cells from PBMCs. This receptor was taken from a man aged 18 to 30 in good health. Some clones in this sample may be carry-over from other donors' samples. The chain carries TRBV19 and TRBJ2-2; 8 nucleotides align to TRBD1. The chain's CDR3 is CASSTGGGYGELFF. In DNA form, the CDR3 reads TGTGCCAGTAGTACAGGGGGCGGGTACGGGGAGCTGTTTTTT.